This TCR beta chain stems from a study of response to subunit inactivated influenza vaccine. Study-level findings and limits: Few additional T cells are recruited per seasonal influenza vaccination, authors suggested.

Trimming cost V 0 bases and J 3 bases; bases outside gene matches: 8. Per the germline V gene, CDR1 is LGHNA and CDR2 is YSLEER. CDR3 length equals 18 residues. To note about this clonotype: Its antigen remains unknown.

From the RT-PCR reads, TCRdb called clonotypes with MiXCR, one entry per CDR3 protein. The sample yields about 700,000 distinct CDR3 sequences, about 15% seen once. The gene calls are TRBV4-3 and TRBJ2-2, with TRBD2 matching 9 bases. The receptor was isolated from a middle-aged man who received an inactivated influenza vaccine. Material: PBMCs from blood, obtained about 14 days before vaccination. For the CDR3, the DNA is TGCGCCAGCAGCCAAGAATGGGCGCGGGGGGGCGACACCGGGGAGCTGTTTTTT. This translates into CASSQEWARGGDTGELFF.